The source of this T cell receptor beta chain is a study of identical twins. Every one of the donors was a healthy Caucasian. TCRdb reprocessed the 5' RACE reads with MiXCR, giving one entry per CDR3 protein. Seen here are under 400,000 distinct CDR3 sequences, roughly 9% observed once, and the top ten hold 7.5% to 9.5%. Study-wide results and limits: Cord blood beta clonotypes present at high abundance carried fewer insertions; no such pattern appeared in memory repertoires.

This clonotype turned up a few times. No antigen is known for it. The CDR3 consists of 16 residues. Trimming removed 5 bases from V and 0 bases from J, with 14 bases in between. This clonotype originated in a woman in her fifties or sixties in good health. The chain has TRBV12-3 or TRBV12-4 and TRBJ2-1; maybe TRBD1 (5 bases). Input material: naive T cells sorted from blood. CDR3 coding DNA: TGTGCCAGCAGTGGTACAGGTACAAGCTCCTACAATGAGCAGTTCTTC. Residues: CASSGTGTSSYNEQFF.